These 3 T cell receptor beta chains were all obtained from the same sample, sequenced in a study of cytomegalovirus exposure and HLA in healthy donors. PCR used 60 Vbeta primers and 13 Jbeta primers. The method was immunoSEQ multiplex PCR; TCRdb's version includes in-frame clones alone and lacks a portion of them. The sample has about 80,000 clones, approximately 66% seen once. Sample: PBMCs. The receptors come from a male donor in good health and CMV-seropositive.

The V gene is TRBV28, the J gene TRBJ1-2; 9 bases align to TRBD1. Germline trimming cut 3 bases from V and 8 bases from J; bases unmatched to any gene: 7. The CDR3 sequence is 14 residues long. Looked up from germline, CDR1 is MDHEN and CDR2 is SYDVKM. The CDR3 bases are TGTGCCAGCAGTTTGAGCGGACAGGGGAAAGGCTACACCTTC. It is translated as CASSLSGQGKGYTF.

This chain uses TRBV30 with TRBJ2-3, with D unresolved. The CDR3 contains 13 residues. V dropped 3 bases and J dropped 11 bases, with 18 bases sitting between them. Germline-derived CDR1 and CDR2 are GTSNPN and SVGIG (reference sequence). DNA for the CDR3: TGTGCCTGGAGCCAGAATAGCCCGGAAGGGCAGTATTTT. This gives the protein CAWSQNSPEGQYF. The whole variable domain, filled in from reference TRBV30 and TRBJ2-3, reads SQTIHQWPATLVQPVGSPLSLECTVEGTSNPNLYWYRQAAGRGLQLLFYSVGIGQISSEVPQNLSASRPQDRQFILSSKKLLLSDSGFYLCAWSQNSPEGQYFGPGTRLTVL.

The genes are TRBV16 and TRBJ1-1; D is possibly TRBD1 (5 bases). From germline, CDR1 is KGHSY and CDR2 FQNENV. This CDR3 contains 13 residues. The V gene lost 3 bases and the J gene lost 2 bases, with 7 bases spanning the gap. CDR3 nucleotide sequence: TGTGCCAGCAGCCAGGGGGGTAACACTGAAGCTTTCTTT. This translates into CASSQGGNTEAFF.